In its sample, the clone carrying this T cell receptor (beta chain) was seen many times. These data originate in a study of human T cells and chemical hapten exposure. For the study at large: Per-sample TCR yield variability stemmed mainly from small pooled library volume differences.

Individual cDNA molecules (in the library) carried attached unique molecular identifiers. Methods used by the authors: Samples ranged from roughly 20,000 to 700,000 TCRs, with a median of about 96,000. TCRdb independently ran MiXCR on the 5' RACE reads; one entry per CDR3 protein. TCRdb's processing, not the authors' own work, is the source of the V and J calls. The repertoire holds around 80,000 distinct CDR3 sequences, roughly 15% seen once, with almost 7% in the top ten. The CDR3 sequence is 15 residues long. V was clipped by 5 bases and J by 2 bases, with 16 bases between them. The germline V gene has CDR1 SGHRS and CDR2 YFSETQ. The total RNA was obtained from whole blood that was not fractionated.

This clonotype originated in a female donor in good health. V usage is TRBV5-1 and J usage is TRBJ1-2; D is unclear. The CDR3 DNA sequence: TGCGCCAGCAGAAGAGCGACGGAGGAGAACTATGGCTACACCTTC. Protein: CASRRATEENYGYTF.